This is a list of T cell receptor beta chains from one sample in a study of spatial heterogeneity in lung cancer. Each CDR3 protein is one row after TCRdb ran MiXCR on the 5' RACE reads. This sample carries about 10,000 distinct CDR3 sequences, about a fifth of them seen once, and the ten largest clones take just under 45%. Source: PBMCs, taken at follow-up. Every receptor here comes from a male donor with early-stage non-small cell lung cancer. Each CDR3 is given with its conserved first and last residue. Each record gives: V gene, J gene, D gene, clone size, CDR3 protein, CDR3 DNA. D genes are given only for firm matches. Clone size is given for some rows only: seen once, a few or many times, or a class if the clone is expanded.

v_call: TRBV6-1
j_call: TRBJ1-5
d_call: NA
clone_size: NA
cdr3_aa: CASSRGGFNQPQHF
cdr3_nt: TGTGCCAGCAGTCGGGGGGGTTTCAATCAGCCCCAGCATTTT

v_call: TRBV6-6
j_call: TRBJ2-1
d_call: TRBD1
clone_size: medium-sized
cdr3_aa: CASSEGQGVRYNEQFF
cdr3_nt: TGTGCCAGCAGTGAGGGACAGGGTGTACGGTACAATGAGCAGTTCTTC

v_call: TRBV6-1
j_call: TRBJ2-2
d_call: NA
clone_size: many
cdr3_aa: CASSEGWWQNTGELFF
cdr3_nt: TGTGCCAGCAGTGAAGGATGGTGGCAGAACACCGGGGAGCTGTTTTTT

v_call: TRBV23-1
j_call: TRBJ2-7
d_call: NA
clone_size: many
cdr3_aa: CASRKVQRYEQYF
cdr3_nt: TGCGCCAGCAGGAAGGTTCAACGCTACGAGCAGTACTTC

v_call: TRBV5-1
j_call: TRBJ2-5
d_call: NA
clone_size: NA
cdr3_aa: CASSLGGQHQETQYF
cdr3_nt: TGCGCCAGCAGCTTGGGAGGACAGCACCAAGAGACCCAGTACTTC

v_call: TRBV2
j_call: TRBJ2-7
d_call: NA
clone_size: many
cdr3_aa: CASSVDYEQYF
cdr3_nt: TGTGCCAGCAGTGTAGACTACGAGCAGTACTTC

v_call: TRBV28
j_call: TRBJ2-5
d_call: NA
clone_size: few
cdr3_aa: CASRGAGSETQYF
cdr3_nt: TGTGCCAGCAGGGGCGCCGGGTCGGAGACCCAGTACTTC

v_call: TRBV11-2
j_call: TRBJ2-1
d_call: TRBD2
clone_size: medium-sized
cdr3_aa: CASSFSLAGNEQFF
cdr3_nt: TGTGCCAGCAGCTTTTCCTTAGCGGGGAATGAGCAGTTCTTC

v_call: TRBV7-9
j_call: TRBJ2-3
d_call: NA
clone_size: NA
cdr3_aa: CASSLAVDTQYF
cdr3_nt: TGTGCCAGCAGCTTAGCGGTAGATACGCAGTATTTT

v_call: TRBV11-2
j_call: TRBJ2-1
d_call: NA
clone_size: many
cdr3_aa: CASSLGGEQFF
cdr3_nt: TGTGCCAGCAGCTTAGGGGGTGAGCAGTTCTTC

v_call: TRBV12-3/TRBV12-4
j_call: TRBJ1-1
d_call: NA
clone_size: NA
cdr3_aa: CASSLRRNSEAFF
cdr3_nt: TGTGCCAGCAGTTTACGGCGGAATTCTGAAGCTTTCTTT

v_call: TRBV5-1
j_call: TRBJ1-6
d_call: TRBD1
clone_size: many
cdr3_aa: CASSQTTGGRNSPLHF
cdr3_nt: TGCGCCAGCAGCCAAACGACAGGGGGTAGGAATTCACCCCTCCACTTT

v_call: TRBV19
j_call: TRBJ2-5
d_call: NA
clone_size: many
cdr3_aa: CASSRTGGEAETQYF
cdr3_nt: TGTGCCAGTAGCCGTACAGGGGGGGAGGCCGAGACCCAGTACTTC

v_call: TRBV6-6
j_call: TRBJ2-7
d_call: TRBD1
clone_size: NA
cdr3_aa: CASSYAGQGLGYEQYF
cdr3_nt: TGTGCCAGCAGTTACGCGGGACAGGGATTAGGCTACGAGCAGTACTTC

v_call: TRBV20-1
j_call: TRBJ2-5
d_call: NA
clone_size: few
cdr3_aa: CSARNRTQYF
cdr3_nt: TGCAGTGCTAGAAACAGAACCCAGTACTTC

v_call: TRBV12-3/TRBV12-4
j_call: TRBJ1-2
d_call: NA
clone_size: medium-sized
cdr3_aa: CASGVEGPGYTF
cdr3_nt: TGTGCCAGCGGGGTAGAGGGGCCTGGCTACACCTTC

v_call: TRBV9
j_call: TRBJ2-7
d_call: NA
clone_size: medium-sized
cdr3_aa: CASSTHGGYEQYF
cdr3_nt: TGTGCCAGCAGCACCCATGGGGGCTACGAGCAGTACTTC

v_call: TRBV3-1
j_call: TRBJ2-5
d_call: NA
clone_size: many
cdr3_aa: CASSQVAGQETQYF
cdr3_nt: TGTGCCAGCAGCCAAGTGGCCGGACAAGAGACCCAGTACTTC

v_call: TRBV14
j_call: TRBJ2-1
d_call: TRBD1
clone_size: NA
cdr3_aa: CASSQGIQGASYNEQFF
cdr3_nt: TGTGCCAGCAGCCAAGGAATCCAGGGGGCCTCCTACAATGAGCAGTTCTTC

v_call: TRBV29-1
j_call: TRBJ1-2
d_call: TRBD1
clone_size: medium-sized
cdr3_aa: CSVRRDRGLAYGYTF
cdr3_nt: TGCAGCGTCCGCCGGGACAGGGGGCTCGCCTATGGCTACACCTTC

v_call: TRBV20-1
j_call: TRBJ2-6
d_call: NA
clone_size: few
cdr3_aa: CSARAVYSGANVLTF
cdr3_nt: TGCAGTGCTAGAGCGGTTTATTCTGGGGCCAACGTCCTGACTTTC

v_call: TRBV6-5
j_call: TRBJ1-4
d_call: NA
clone_size: many
cdr3_aa: CASSYEGRSYEKLFF
cdr3_nt: TGTGCCAGCAGTTACGAGGGACGGTCTTATGAAAAACTGTTTTTT

v_call: TRBV10-3
j_call: TRBJ1-4
d_call: NA
clone_size: once
cdr3_aa: CAISPTDNEKLFF
cdr3_nt: TGTGCCATCAGCCCGACAGATAATGAAAAACTGTTTTTT

v_call: TRBV5-6
j_call: TRBJ2-1
d_call: NA
clone_size: many
cdr3_aa: CASSLAGSSYNEQFF
cdr3_nt: TGTGCCAGCAGCTTGGCAGGGAGCTCCTACAATGAGCAGTTCTTC

v_call: TRBV30
j_call: TRBJ1-3
d_call: NA
clone_size: NA
cdr3_aa: CASLLSRNTIYF
cdr3_nt: TGTGCCTCCCTATTGAGTCGAAACACCATATATTTT

v_call: TRBV2
j_call: TRBJ2-3
d_call: TRBD2
clone_size: medium-sized
cdr3_aa: CASKTSGSTYTQYF
cdr3_nt: TGTGCCAGCAAAACTAGCGGGAGCACCTATACGCAGTATTTT

v_call: TRBV20-1
j_call: TRBJ2-7
d_call: TRBD1
clone_size: NA
cdr3_aa: CSARSFGTAYEQYF
cdr3_nt: TGCAGTGCCCGGTCGTTTGGGACAGCCTACGAGCAGTACTTC

v_call: TRBV6-2/TRBV6-3
j_call: TRBJ1-1
d_call: NA
clone_size: medium-sized
cdr3_aa: CASSYDGEGQPEAFF
cdr3_nt: TGTGCCAGCAGTTATGATGGTGAAGGACAGCCTGAAGCTTTCTTT

v_call: TRBV29-1
j_call: TRBJ1-2
d_call: TRBD1
clone_size: once
cdr3_aa: CSVDRIVQGEGYTF
cdr3_nt: TGCAGCGTTGATCGAATAGTACAGGGGGAGGGCTACACCTTC

v_call: TRBV29-1
j_call: TRBJ2-2
d_call: NA
clone_size: many
cdr3_aa: CSGLQSNTGELFF
cdr3_nt: TGCAGCGGGTTACAGTCGAACACCGGGGAGCTGTTTTTT

v_call: TRBV18
j_call: TRBJ1-4
d_call: NA
clone_size: many
cdr3_aa: CASSPGRRLFF
cdr3_nt: TGTGCCAGCTCACCAGGGCGTCGGCTGTTTTTT

v_call: TRBV7-9
j_call: TRBJ1-4
d_call: NA
clone_size: many
cdr3_aa: CASSQAGLGEKLFF
cdr3_nt: TGTGCCAGCAGCCAAGCAGGGTTGGGGGAAAAACTGTTTTTT

v_call: TRBV5-1
j_call: TRBJ2-7
d_call: TRBD2
clone_size: many
cdr3_aa: CASSRGTSADYEQYF
cdr3_nt: TGCGCCAGCAGCCGGGGGACTAGCGCGGACTACGAGCAGTACTTC

v_call: TRBV19
j_call: TRBJ2-2
d_call: NA
clone_size: many
cdr3_aa: CASSVLEFNTGELFF
cdr3_nt: TGTGCCAGTAGTGTGCTAGAGTTTAACACCGGGGAGCTGTTTTTT

v_call: TRBV3-1
j_call: TRBJ1-5
d_call: NA
clone_size: medium-sized
cdr3_aa: CASSQVGEGQPQHF
cdr3_nt: TGTGCCAGCAGCCAAGTAGGGGAGGGTCAGCCCCAGCATTTT

v_call: TRBV23-1
j_call: TRBJ2-1
d_call: NA
clone_size: many
cdr3_aa: CASSQSTAEGSYNEQFF
cdr3_nt: TGCGCCAGCAGTCAATCGACTGCGGAAGGCTCCTACAATGAGCAGTTCTTC

v_call: TRBV28
j_call: TRBJ1-3
d_call: TRBD1
clone_size: many
cdr3_aa: CASSLGQSGNTIYF
cdr3_nt: TGTGCCAGCAGTTTGGGACAGTCTGGAAACACCATATATTTT

v_call: TRBV7-6
j_call: TRBJ1-6
d_call: NA
clone_size: many
cdr3_aa: CASSSVPYNSPLHF
cdr3_nt: TGTGCCAGCAGCTCGGTCCCCTATAATTCACCCCTCCACTTT

v_call: TRBV2
j_call: TRBJ2-3
d_call: NA
clone_size: NA
cdr3_aa: CASSESLPDTQYF
cdr3_nt: TGTGCCAGCAGTGAGTCACTTCCAGATACGCAGTATTTT

v_call: TRBV24-1
j_call: TRBJ1-2
d_call: NA
clone_size: many
cdr3_aa: CATSETGTAYGYTF
cdr3_nt: TGTGCCACCAGTGAAACCGGGACCGCCTATGGCTACACCTTC

v_call: TRBV28
j_call: TRBJ2-5
d_call: NA
clone_size: many
cdr3_aa: CASSQPPGATQYF
cdr3_nt: TGTGCCAGCAGCCAACCCCCAGGGGCGACCCAGTACTTC

v_call: TRBV20-1
j_call: TRBJ1-2
d_call: NA
clone_size: few
cdr3_aa: CSAREGTNYGYTF
cdr3_nt: TGCAGTGCTAGAGAGGGTACTAACTATGGCTACACCTTC

v_call: TRBV27
j_call: TRBJ1-6
d_call: NA
clone_size: few
cdr3_aa: CASRPLDGRTEALHF
cdr3_nt: TGTGCCAGCAGACCCCTGGACGGGAGAACGGAGGCCCTCCACTTT

v_call: TRBV11-1
j_call: TRBJ2-1
d_call: NA
clone_size: many
cdr3_aa: CASSARPPYNEQFF
cdr3_nt: TGTGCCAGCAGCGCCAGGCCACCTTACAATGAGCAGTTCTTC

v_call: TRBV6-6
j_call: TRBJ1-5
d_call: NA
clone_size: medium-sized
cdr3_aa: CASIKGQKDSNQPQHF
cdr3_nt: TGTGCCAGCATAAAGGGGCAGAAGGATAGCAATCAGCCCCAGCATTTT

v_call: TRBV7-2
j_call: TRBJ2-7
d_call: NA
clone_size: many
cdr3_aa: CASRPNILGEQYF
cdr3_nt: TGTGCCAGCAGGCCAAATATCCTGGGTGAGCAGTACTTC

v_call: TRBV5-1
j_call: TRBJ2-3
d_call: NA
clone_size: many
cdr3_aa: CASSLDGGTQYF
cdr3_nt: TGCGCCAGCAGCTTGGATGGGGGTACGCAGTATTTT

v_call: TRBV27
j_call: TRBJ1-3
d_call: TRBD1
clone_size: many
cdr3_aa: CASSLSTGAGNTIYF
cdr3_nt: TGTGCCAGCAGTTTGTCGACAGGGGCTGGAAACACCATATATTTT

v_call: TRBV7-2
j_call: TRBJ2-7
d_call: NA
clone_size: many
cdr3_aa: CASSGSLSRAEQYF
cdr3_nt: TGTGCCAGCAGCGGGTCCCTATCTCGGGCCGAGCAGTACTTC

v_call: TRBV6-1
j_call: TRBJ2-6
d_call: NA
clone_size: NA
cdr3_aa: CASSAGPGANVLTF
cdr3_nt: TGTGCCAGCAGTGCAGGGCCTGGGGCCAACGTCCTGACTTTC

v_call: TRBV6-6
j_call: TRBJ2-3
d_call: NA
clone_size: medium-sized
cdr3_aa: CASSPAGGTDTQYF
cdr3_nt: TGTGCCAGCAGCCCAGCCGGAGGCACAGATACGCAGTATTTT

v_call: TRBV20-1
j_call: TRBJ2-1
d_call: TRBD2
clone_size: many
cdr3_aa: CSAAKTSGRRNEQFF
cdr3_nt: TGCAGTGCTGCCAAGACTAGCGGGAGAAGGAATGAGCAGTTCTTC

v_call: TRBV5-1
j_call: TRBJ1-1
d_call: TRBD1
clone_size: NA
cdr3_aa: CASRDRGGALGTEAFF
cdr3_nt: TGCGCCAGCAGAGACAGGGGAGGGGCCCTGGGCACTGAAGCTTTCTTT

v_call: TRBV20-1
j_call: TRBJ2-7
d_call: NA
clone_size: many
cdr3_aa: CSGWRREGAYEQYF
cdr3_nt: TGCAGCGGCTGGAGGAGGGAAGGGGCCTACGAGCAGTACTTC

v_call: TRBV7-9
j_call: TRBJ1-1
d_call: NA
clone_size: few
cdr3_aa: CASSFGQMNTEAFF
cdr3_nt: TGTGCCAGCAGCTTCGGCCAAATGAACACTGAAGCTTTCTTT

v_call: TRBV5-1
j_call: TRBJ1-2
d_call: NA
clone_size: many
cdr3_aa: CASSHGPAANYGYTF
cdr3_nt: TGCGCCAGCAGCCACGGGCCCGCGGCTAACTATGGCTACACCTTC

v_call: TRBV3-1
j_call: TRBJ1-4
d_call: TRBD1
clone_size: NA
cdr3_aa: CASSLTGGGEKLFF
cdr3_nt: TGTGCCAGCAGCCTGACAGGGGGTGGAGAAAAACTGTTTTTT

v_call: TRBV7-2
j_call: TRBJ2-3
d_call: TRBD2
clone_size: NA
cdr3_aa: CASSPGTSGSLTDTQYF
cdr3_nt: TGTGCCAGCAGCCCGGGGACTAGCGGGAGTCTCACAGATACGCAGTATTTT

v_call: TRBV5-1
j_call: TRBJ1-3
d_call: NA
clone_size: once
cdr3_aa: CASSLSGSLGNTIYF
cdr3_nt: TGCGCCAGCAGCTTGTCCGGAAGTCTAGGGAACACCATATATTTT

v_call: TRBV7-6
j_call: TRBJ1-6
d_call: NA
clone_size: few
cdr3_aa: CASSFGQTYNSPLHF
cdr3_nt: TGTGCCAGCAGCTTCGGACAGACCTATAATTCACCCCTCCACTTT